The rows below give T cell receptor beta chains drawn from one sample of a study of cytomegalovirus exposure and HLA in healthy donors. This table comes from immunoSEQ multiplex PCR, and its TCRdb copy is limited to in-frame clones, with some not included. The sample holds roughly 180,000 clones, roughly 80% seen once. Source material: PBMCs. The receptors shown here come from a man aged 35-49 years in good health and CMV-seronegative. Each CDR3 is given with its conserved first and last residue. The order of the fields is D gene, V gene, J gene, clone size, CDR3 length, CDR3 protein, CDR3 DNA. A D gene is named only where the DNA matches it firmly. The size entry is marked missing in some rows and otherwise reads once, few, many or a size class.

>TRBD2|TRBV15|TRBJ2-1|NA|16
CATSRGGGTSLNEQFF
TGTGCCACCAGCAGAGGGGGGGGGACTAGTTTAAATGAGCAGTTCTTC
>NA|TRBV18|TRBJ1-1|NA|15
CASSPLEAGNTEAFF
TGTGCCAGCTCACCACTAGAGGCTGGGAACACTGAAGCTTTCTTT
>NA|TRBV10-3|TRBJ2-1|few|15
CAIQGPTSGNNEQFF
TGTGCCATCCAGGGGCCGACCTCGGGAAACAATGAGCAGTTCTTC
>TRBD1|TRBV6-1|TRBJ1-4|NA|12
CASSGMTGIPFF
TGTGCCAGCAGTGGGATGACAGGGATTCCGTTTTTT
>TRBD2|TRBV7-2|TRBJ2-7|NA|15
CASSSPGLGRHEQYF
TGTGCCAGCAGCTCTCCGGGACTAGGACGCCACGAGCAGTACTTC
>TRBD1|TRBV29-1|TRBJ2-1|NA|14
CSVLQGSSYNEQFF
TGCAGCGTCCTACAGGGGAGCTCCTACAATGAGCAGTTCTTC
>TRBD2|TRBV28|TRBJ2-1|NA|16
CASRARGLAGVREQFF
TGTGCCAGCAGGGCCCGGGGACTAGCGGGGGTAAGGGAGCAGTTCTTC
>NA|TRBV6-5|TRBJ1-1|NA|14
CASSYSGRDTEAFF
TGTGCCAGCAGTTACTCGGGCAGGGACACTGAAGCTTTCTTT
>TRBD2|TRBV7-2|TRBJ2-1|NA|13
CASSLSLAVEQFF
TGTGCCAGCAGCTTAAGCCTAGCGGTCGAGCAGTTCTTC
>TRBD1|TRBV11-2|TRBJ2-3|NA|15
CANSFWTGAGDTQYF
TGTGCCAACAGCTTTTGGACAGGGGCGGGAGATACGCAGTATTTT
>NA|TRBV5-4|TRBJ2-7|NA|14
CASSFRGSSYEQYF
TGTGCCAGCAGCTTCCGGGGGAGCTCCTACGAGCAGTACTTC
>NA|TRBV5-4|TRBJ1-2|NA|15
CASSFAERQEHGYTF
TGTGCCAGCAGCTTTGCGGAAAGACAGGAGCATGGCTACACCTTC
>NA|TRBV5-4|TRBJ1-1|NA|13
CASRADRGTEAFF
TGTGCCAGCAGAGCCGACCGAGGCACTGAAGCTTTCTTT
>NA|TRBV15|TRBJ2-7|NA|18
CATSPGGTSDLFGDEQYF
TGTGCCACCAGCCCCGGGGGGACATCGGATCTTTTTGGGGACGAGCAGTACTTC
>TRBD2|TRBV5-1|TRBJ2-3|once|16
CASSLELAGGRGGQYF
TGCGCCAGCAGCTTGGAACTAGCGGGAGGTCGGGGGGGGCAGTATTTT
>NA|TRBV6-6|TRBJ1-3|NA|14
CASSFRPGGYTIYF
TGTGCCAGCAGTTTCCGACCGGGGGGGTACACCATATATTTT
>TRBD1|TRBV18|TRBJ2-5|NA|15
CASSPQGQAQGSQYF
TGTGCCAGCTCACCCCAGGGACAGGCCCAAGGGTCCCAGTACTTC
>NA|TRBV6-5|TRBJ1-2|NA|15
CASSYSGPDQRGYTF
TGTGCCAGCAGTTACTCAGGGCCAGATCAGCGGGGCTACACCTTC
>NA|TRBV28|TRBJ2-4|few|11
CASSFMEAQYF
TGTGCCAGCAGTTTCATGGAGGCTCAGTACTTC
>NA|TRBV11-2|TRBJ2-1|NA|15
CASSLQLGSYNEQFF
TGTGCCAGCAGCTTGCAACTAGGCTCCTACAATGAGCAGTTCTTC
>NA|TRBV11-2|TRBJ2-7|NA|14
CASSLARGSYEQYF
TGTGCCAGCAGCTTGGCCAGGGGCTCCTACGAGCAGTACTTC
>TRBD2|TRBV4-3|TRBJ2-7|NA|15
CASSQRAGSSYEQYF
TGCGCCAGCAGCCAACGAGCGGGGAGCTCCTACGAGCAGTACTTC
>NA|TRBV28|TRBJ2-1|few|17
CASSLRSQTGSYNEQFF
TGTGCCAGCAGTTTACGGTCCCAAACGGGTTCCTACAATGAGCAGTTCTTC
>TRBD1|TRBV19|TRBJ1-5|NA|14
CASTPGQGNQPQHF
TGTGCCAGTACTCCGGGACAGGGCAACCAGCCCCAGCATTTT
>TRBD1|TRBV6-5|TRBJ1-1|NA|15
CASSPQTGGGTEAFF
TGTGCCAGCAGCCCCCAGACAGGGGGGGGGACTGAAGCTTTCTTT
>TRBD1|TRBV6-7|TRBJ1-1|NA|17
CASSSPTGREGHTEAFF
TGTGCCAGCAGTTCCCCGACAGGGCGAGAGGGGCACACTGAAGCTTTCTTT
>NA|TRBV6-5|TRBJ1-1|NA|14
CASSYSVGNTEAFF
TGTGCCAGCAGCTACTCTGTCGGTAACACTGAAGCTTTCTTT
>TRBD1|TRBV15|TRBJ2-1|NA|17
CATSRARTTGTGNEQFF
TGTGCCACCAGCAGAGCGCGAACAACCGGGACAGGGAATGAGCAGTTCTTC
>TRBD1|TRBV11-2|TRBJ1-2|few|15
CASSLDQGAGYGYTF
TGTGCCAGCAGCTTAGATCAGGGGGCAGGCTATGGCTACACCTTC
>NA|TRBV7-2|TRBJ2-5|NA|11
CASSFRRDQYF
TGTGCCAGCAGCTTTCGTAGAGACCAGTACTTC
>NA|TRBV2|TRBJ2-3|NA|15
CASTPESGLSLGQYF
TGTGCCAGCACCCCCGAATCGGGTCTCTCCCTGGGGCAGTATTTT
>TRBD1|TRBV5-1|TRBJ1-1|NA|12
CAGTGGGNEAFF
TGCGCCGGAACAGGGGGAGGCAATGAAGCTTTCTTT
>TRBD1|TRBV5-4|TRBJ1-2|once|14
CASSQRPTGDGYTF
TGTGCCAGCAGCCAACGACCAACAGGGGATGGCTACACCTTC
>NA|TRBV7-3|TRBJ2-5|NA|13
CASSSVGGETQYF
TGTGCCAGCAGCTCCGTGGGGGGAGAGACCCAGTACTTC
>TRBD1|TRBV5-5|TRBJ2-5|once|17
CASSLEARGQKQETQYF
TGTGCCAGCAGCTTGGAGGCACGGGGACAGAAGCAAGAGACCCAGTACTTC
>TRBD1|TRBV10-2|TRBJ1-1|NA|14
CASDNRGGGTEAFF
TGCGCCAGCGACAACAGGGGAGGTGGCACTGAAGCTTTCTTT
>NA|TRBV28|TRBJ2-6|NA|16
CASTLRAQPGANVLTF
TGTGCCAGCACCCTCCGAGCCCAACCTGGGGCCAACGTCCTGACTTTC
>NA|TRBV11-3|TRBJ2-4|few|13
CASSLDLRSIQYF
TGTGCCAGCAGCTTAGATCTAAGAAGTATTCAGTACTTC
>NA|TRBV6-5|TRBJ1-3|once|15
CASSYGGHSGNTIYF
TGTGCCAGCAGTTACGGTGGACACTCTGGAAACACCATATATTTT
>NA|TRBV10-2|TRBJ1-1|NA|12
CASSVQNTEAFF
TGCGCCAGCAGTGTACAGAACACTGAAGCTTTCTTT
>NA|TRBV6-4|TRBJ2-6|NA|15
CASSSQGYGANVLTF
TGTGCCAGCAGCAGCCAGGGGTATGGGGCCAACGTCCTGACTTTC
>NA|TRBV11-3|TRBJ2-7|NA|15
CASSLGGGGVYEQYF
TGTGCCAGCAGCCTAGGGGGGGGCGGGGTCTACGAGCAGTACTTC
>NA|TRBV19|TRBJ1-1|NA|13
CASSISGGVEAFF
TGTGCCAGTAGTATTAGCGGAGGGGTTGAAGCTTTCTTT
>NA|TRBV10-2|TRBJ2-7|once|13
CASRGDTPYEQYF
TGCGCCAGCAGGGGGGACACCCCCTACGAGCAGTACTTC
>TRBD2|TRBV7-2|TRBJ2-7|once|14
CASSLTSGPYEQYF
TGTGCCAGCAGCCTGACTAGCGGACCCTACGAGCAGTACTTC
>NA|TRBV27|TRBJ2-4|NA|15
CASRLVGRSKNIQYF
TGTGCCAGCAGGCTAGTTGGGAGATCAAAAAACATTCAGTACTTC
>TRBD2|TRBV6-6|TRBJ2-7|NA|14
CASQGGLASYEQYF
TGTGCCAGCCAGGGGGGACTAGCCTCCTACGAGCAGTACTTC